The 29 T cell receptor beta chains given below trace back to one sample, sequenced in a study of control samples from healthy donors and cancer patients. Profiled with immunoSEQ multiplex PCR; TCRdb holds only in-frame clones, not every one. The sample contains 150,000 to 200,000 clones, just over 85% of which appear only once. Input material: blood. The source of these receptors is a woman in her twenties or thirties in good health.

The gene calls are TRBV27 and TRBJ2-7; 7 bases match TRBD1. The J segment lost 2 bases and the V segment lost 3 bases, leaving 10 bases of the junction unmatched. Germline V gene lookup returns CDR1 MNHEY and CDR2 SMNVEV (reference sequence). The CDR3 extends over 16 amino acids. Here the CDR3 DNA reads TGTGCCAGCAGTTTCGCCGGGACAGATTTCCCCTACGAGCAGTACTTC. Its protein product is CASSFAGTDFPYEQYF.

The rearrangement joins TRBV6-2 or TRBV6-3 to TRBJ2-2; no clear D. CDR3 length: 14 amino acids. Germline V gene lookup returns CDR1 MNHEY and CDR2 SVGEGT. Trimming removed 5 bases at V and 0 bases at J, with 7 bases between. This chain's CDR3 is CASSQSANTGELFF. The CDR3 DNA follows: TGTGCCAGCAGTCAGTCCGCGAACACCGGGGAGCTGTTTTTT.

V usage is TRBV3-1 (or the pseudogene TRBV3-2) and J usage is TRBJ1-2, with D maybe TRBD1 (5 bases). V lost 5 bases and J 7 bases, leaving 23 bases between the germline ends. The length of the CDR3 is 16 residues. From germline, CDR1 is LGHDT and CDR2 YNNKEL (reference sequence). The chain's CDR3 is CASSMGGRGVASGYTF. CDR3 nucleotides: TGTGCCAGCAGCATGGGGGGAAGAGGGGTCGCTTCTGGCTACACCTTC.

J is TRBJ2-1 and V is TRBV5-4; 11 bases match TRBD2. The CDR3 extends over 17 amino acids. Trimming cost V 4 bases and J 0 bases; bases outside gene matches: 6. Germline V gene sequence: CDR1 SGHNT, CDR2 YYREEE (reference sequence). The CDR3, as DNA: TGTGCCAGCAGCGAGGGACTAGCGGCCCTCTCCTACAATGAGCAGTTCTTC. Its protein product is CASSEGLAALSYNEQFF.

Note on this clone: In the same sample, other DNA sequences code for this CDR3. V is TRBV5-1 and J is TRBJ2-1, with 14 bases matching TRBD2. The trim removed 4 bases at V and 6 bases at J, leaving 0 bases unmatched. The CDR3 has 14 residues. Germline-derived CDR1 and CDR2 are SGHRS and YFSETQ. The CDR3 loop reads CASSGTSGSNEQFF. For the CDR3, the DNA is TGCGCCAGCAGCGGGACTAGCGGGAGCAATGAGCAGTTCTTC.

This clone came up a few times. The chain couples TRBV11-2 to TRBJ2-7; 8 bases are a match to TRBD1. Trimming removed 4 bases from V and 2 bases from J; junction bases left unmatched: 10. CDR3 length equals 16 residues. From germline, CDR1 is SGHAT and CDR2 FQNNGV. The CDR3 is CASSSLNPGQAYEQYF. Here the CDR3 DNA reads TGTGCCAGCAGCTCCCTAAATCCGGGACAGGCCTACGAGCAGTACTTC.

The rearrangement uses TRBV6-5 and TRBJ2-7; no firm D call. Germline V lookup: CDR1 MNHEY, CDR2 SVGAGI. The CDR3 is 15 residues long. Trimming cost V 0 bases and J 2 bases, with 11 bases left between them. CDR3 in amino acids: CASSYSIVGTYEQYV. Written as DNA, the CDR3 is TGTGCCAGCAGTTACTCGATTGTCGGCACCTACGAGCAGTACGTC.

The chain recombines TRBV25-1 with TRBJ2-5, with D unresolved. The CDR3 consists of 14 residues. Germline V lookup: CDR1 MGHDK, CDR2 SYGVNS. V lost 1 base and J 1 base, leaving 7 bases between the germline ends. The CDR3 reads CASSEWGSQETQYF. The CDR3 DNA reads as TGTGCCAGCAGTGAATGGGGATCCCAAGAGACCCAGTACTTC.

V gene TRBV27 combines with J gene TRBJ2-7; D unclear. There are 13 residues in the CDR3. Looked up from germline, CDR1 is MNHEY and CDR2 is SMNVEV (reference sequence). Trimming removed 3 bases at V and 6 bases at J, with 12 bases between. The CDR3 sequence is CASSFSVAVEQYF. CDR3 bases: TGTGCCAGCAGTTTTAGTGTGGCTGTCGAGCAGTACTTC.

Concerning this clone itself: The junction differs from germline at one of its ends, possibly a read error. The gene calls are TRBV6-5 and TRBJ1-1; D is ambiguous. Germline loops: CDR1 MNHEY, CDR2 SVGAGI. There are 14 residues in the CDR3. The CDR3 bases are TGTGCCAGCAGTTACTCGAGGGCGAACCCTGAAGCTTTCTTT. Translated: CASSYSRANPEAFF.

This sequence joins TRBV19 and TRBJ1-6; D remains unclear. The CDR3 spans 14 residues. Trimming removed 3 bases at V and 7 bases at J, with 10 bases between. Per the germline V gene, CDR1 is LNHDA and CDR2 is SQIVND (reference sequence). CDR3 sequence (DNA): TGTGCCAGTAGTATTACTAACGGGAATTCACCCCTCCACTTT. Translated, it gives CASSITNGNSPLHF.

The chain joins TRBV30 to TRBJ2-1, with 9 bases lining up with TRBD2. Trimming took 3 bases from V and 7 from J; bases not matched to a gene: 10. CDR1 GTSNPN and CDR2 SVGIG come from the germline V gene (reference sequence). The CDR3 totals 15 residues. As DNA, the CDR3 is TGTGCCTGGAGCCCCGCAAGCGGGGGGCTGAATGAGCAGTTCTTC. Protein: CAWSPASGGLNEQFF.

This clone was counted between two and nine times. The chain carries TRBV5-6 and TRBJ1-5; a possible D gene is TRBD1 (5 bases). Trimming cost V 3 bases and J 10 bases, with 14 bases left between them. CDR1 SGHDT and CDR2 YYEEEE come from the germline V gene. The CDR3 has 13 amino acids. The CDR3 nucleotides read TGTGCCAGCAGCTCGGGGCCAGGTTATCCCCAGCATTTT. Amino acid sequence: CASSSGPGYPQHF.

The chain links TRBV28 to TRBJ1-1; D is perhaps TRBD1 (6 bases). V was cut by 3 bases and J by 0 bases, with 11 bases left in between. The length of the CDR3 is 15 residues. In germline, CDR1 is MDHEN, CDR2 SYDVKM. The CDR3 DNA reads TGTGCCAGCAGTTTGGGGGGGGCGGTGAACACTGAAGCTTTCTTT. This codes for CASSLGGAVNTEAFF.

The chain joins TRBV3-1 (or the pseudogene TRBV3-2) to TRBJ2-3, with TRBD2 as a possible D gene (6 bases). Germline V gene lookup returns CDR1 LGHDT and CDR2 YNNKEL (reference sequence). This CDR3 is built from 15 residues. V was pared by 1 base and J by 2 bases, with 10 bases between. The DNA of the CDR3 is TGTGCCAGCAGCCAAGGCGGGACCGCCACAGATACGCAGTATTTT. The encoded protein is CASSQGGTATDTQYF.

This chain joins TRBV29-1 and TRBJ1-1; 9 positions agree with TRBD1. From germline, CDR1 is SQVTM and CDR2 ANQGSEA. Unmatched junction bases numbered 1, after V lost 4 bases and J lost 1 base. The CDR3 totals 13 residues. The CDR3 reads CSVVGQGNTEAFF. CDR3 DNA sequence: TGCAGCGTTGTGGGACAGGGGAACACTGAAGCTTTCTTT.

This chain joins TRBV2 and TRBJ2-5; D possibly corresponds to TRBD1 (6 bases). There are 15 residues in the CDR3. The V and J ends lost 6 bases and 5 bases respectively, with 19 bases between them. Germline CDR1 SNHLY, CDR2 FYNNEI. CDR3 sequence (DNA): TGTGCCAGCAGGAGTGAGCCAGACAGGCAGGAGACCCAGTACTTC. It yields the protein CASRSEPDRQETQYF.

The chain joins TRBV2 to TRBJ2-7, with 7 bases aligning to TRBD1. The J segment lost 2 bases and the V segment lost 6 bases, leaving 10 bases of the junction unmatched. The CDR3 loop spans 15 amino acids. Germline lookup yields CDR1 SNHLY and CDR2 FYNNEI. Here the CDR3 reads CASSPQPGTAYEQYF. CDR3 nucleotides: TGTGCCAGCAGCCCACAACCCGGGACAGCCTACGAGCAGTACTTC.

The chain recombines TRBV6-2 or TRBV6-3 with TRBJ2-3; TRBD2 agrees at 8 bases. CDR1 MNHEY and CDR2 SVGEGT come from the germline V gene. The CDR3 runs to 16 residues. J lost 6 bases, V lost 0 bases, and 8 bases had no gene match. CDR3 nucleotides: TGTGCCAGCAGTTACTCGGTAGCGGGGTTTTGGGATACGCAGTATTTT. Translating gives CASSYSVAGFWDTQYF.

This clone showed up just once. The chain uses TRBV3-1 (or the pseudogene TRBV3-2) and TRBJ2-2; D is unresolved. CDR3 length: 13 amino acids. V was cut by 4 bases and J by 5 bases, with 8 bases left in between. The V gene's germline CDR1 is LGHDT and CDR2 YNNKEL (reference sequence). As DNA, the CDR3 is TGTGCCAGCAGCCTAACAAGGACCGGGGAGCTGTTTTTT. Its translation: CASSLTRTGELFF.

The chain joins TRBV5-1 to TRBJ2-1; 7 bases map to TRBD1. The CDR3 is 14 residues long. V was clipped by 2 bases and J by 4 bases; unmatched bases: 3. Germline CDR1 SGHRS, CDR2 YFSETQ. The chain's CDR3 is CASSFRGQYNEQFF. The CDR3 DNA follows: TGCGCCAGCAGCTTCCGGGGACAGTACAATGAGCAGTTCTTC.

This clone has just one count. The CDR3 bases are TGCGCCAGCAGTCGAGTAGGACAGTCCCTCCAAGAAGCTTTCTTT. This codes for CASSRVGQSLQEAFF. This chain connects TRBV4-1 to TRBJ1-1; D may be TRBD1 (6 bases). Germline loops: CDR1 MGHRA, CDR2 YSYEKL. The CDR3 runs to 15 residues. Trimming removed 6 bases from V and 8 bases from J, with 22 bases in between.

This clone was seen only once. The chain joins TRBV5-1 to TRBJ2-4, with TRBD1 matching 10 bases. CDR3 size: 16 residues. Losses at the gene ends were 1 base for V and 6 bases for J; bases not matched to a gene: 7. Germline assignment: CDR1 SGHRS and CDR2 YFSETQ. The CDR3 reads CASSLNARQGANIQYF. The CDR3 coding sequence is TGCGCCAGCAGCTTGAATGCCCGACAGGGGGCAAACATTCAGTACTTC.

The V call is TRBV6-6, the J call TRBJ2-1; D is possibly TRBD2 (5 bases). Between the trimmed V and J ends, which lost 11 bases and 4 bases, there was a span of 6 bases. In germline, CDR1 is MNHNY, CDR2 SVGAGI (reference sequence). The CDR3 is 10 residues long. CDR3 residues: CASGYNEQFF. In DNA, the CDR3 is TGTGCCTCGGGGTACAATGAGCAGTTCTTC.

The chain has TRBV7-2 and TRBJ1-5, with D unclear. CDR1 SGHTA and CDR2 FQGNSA come from the germline V gene. CDR3 length: 14 residues. V was pared by 3 bases and J by 4 bases, with 10 bases between. CDR3 nucleotides: TGTGCCAGCAGCTTCATAGGGCGTAATCAGCCCCAGCATTTT. It is translated as CASSFIGRNQPQHF.

The chain joins TRBV7-8 to TRBJ1-5; 7 bases align to TRBD1. Trimming removed 2 bases from V and 7 bases from J; junction bases left unmatched: 8. CDR1 and CDR2 from the germline V gene are SGHVS and FQNEAQ. The CDR3 contains 15 residues. The CDR3 sequence: CASSLLTGKNQPQHF. The CDR3 DNA follows: TGTGCCAGCAGCTTACTGACAGGGAAGAACCAGCCCCAGCATTTT.

The chain couples TRBV19 to TRBJ2-3; TRBD2 is a possible D gene (5 bases). The CDR3 covers 10 residues. Germline loops: CDR1 LNHDA, CDR2 SQIVND (reference sequence). CDR3 nucleotide sequence: TGTGCAGTAGGGAGAGATACGCAGTATTTT. Translating it yields CAVGRDTQYF.

This chain uses TRBV15 with TRBJ2-6; D not certain. CDR3 length equals 17 residues. V was clipped by 0 bases and J by 0 bases, with 9 bases between them. Germline CDR1 and CDR2: LNHNV and YYDKDF (reference sequence). CDR3 protein: CATSREVRVSGANVLTF. CDR3 DNA: TGTGCCACCAGCAGAGAGGTACGAGTCTCTGGGGCCAACGTCCTGACTTTC.

The rearrangement links TRBV6-5 to TRBJ1-2; unclear D gene. Trimming took off 4 bases at V and 0 bases at J, with 3 bases between the two ends. Germline CDR1 is MNHEY and CDR2 is SVGAGI. The CDR3 runs to 12 residues. The CDR3 DNA follows: TGTGCCAGCAGTTCCCCTAACTATGGCTACACCTTC. Translation gives CASSSPNYGYTF.